This TCR beta chain was recovered during a study of T-cell reconstitution after alpha-beta-depleted transplantation in children. This sample's TCRbeta library carried unique molecular identifier barcodes. A single record per CDR3 protein comes from TCRdb applying MiXCR to the PCR reads. The profile covers over 200,000 distinct CDR3 sequences, with approximately 9% appearing a single time and 6.2% taken by the ten largest. At least ten counts were recorded for this clonotype. The germline V gene has CDR1 GTSNPN and CDR2 SVGIG (reference sequence). There are 13 residues in the CDR3. Trimming pared 2 bases from V and 4 bases from J, leaving 11 bases between.

The TCR sequence derives from a human donor who donated a stem cell graft to a child with acute lymphoblastic leukemia. The V call is TRBV30, the J call TRBJ1-1; D ambiguous. The material sequenced was PBMCs from the stem cell graft donor, taken from the stem cell graft. CDR3 protein: CAWSRTAGTEAFF. CDR3 DNA sequence: TGTGCCTGGAGTCGAACAGCGGGCACTGAAGCTTTCTTT.